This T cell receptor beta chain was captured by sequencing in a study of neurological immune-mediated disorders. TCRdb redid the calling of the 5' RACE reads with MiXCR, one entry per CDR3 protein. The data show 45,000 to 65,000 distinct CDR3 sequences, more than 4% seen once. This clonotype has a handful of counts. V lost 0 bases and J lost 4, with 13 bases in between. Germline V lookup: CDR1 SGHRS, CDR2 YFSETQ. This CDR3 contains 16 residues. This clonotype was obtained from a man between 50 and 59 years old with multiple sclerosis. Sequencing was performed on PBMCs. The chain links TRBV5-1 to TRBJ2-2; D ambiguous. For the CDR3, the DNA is TGCGCCAGCAGCTTGGTAGGTGATCGGGCCACCGGGGAGCTGTTTTTT. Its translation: CASSLVGDRATGELFF.